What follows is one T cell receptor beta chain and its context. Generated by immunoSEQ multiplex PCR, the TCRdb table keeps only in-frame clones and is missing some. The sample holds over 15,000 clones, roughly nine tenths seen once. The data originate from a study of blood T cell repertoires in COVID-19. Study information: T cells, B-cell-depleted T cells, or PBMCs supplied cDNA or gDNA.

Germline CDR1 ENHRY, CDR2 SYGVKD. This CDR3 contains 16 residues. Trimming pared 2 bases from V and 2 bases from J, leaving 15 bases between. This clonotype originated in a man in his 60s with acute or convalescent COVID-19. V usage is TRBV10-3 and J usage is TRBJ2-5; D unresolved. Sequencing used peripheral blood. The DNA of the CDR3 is TGTGCCATCAGTGAGGGTAACAGAACCCAGCAAGAGACCCAGTACTTC. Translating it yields CAISEGNRTQQETQYF.